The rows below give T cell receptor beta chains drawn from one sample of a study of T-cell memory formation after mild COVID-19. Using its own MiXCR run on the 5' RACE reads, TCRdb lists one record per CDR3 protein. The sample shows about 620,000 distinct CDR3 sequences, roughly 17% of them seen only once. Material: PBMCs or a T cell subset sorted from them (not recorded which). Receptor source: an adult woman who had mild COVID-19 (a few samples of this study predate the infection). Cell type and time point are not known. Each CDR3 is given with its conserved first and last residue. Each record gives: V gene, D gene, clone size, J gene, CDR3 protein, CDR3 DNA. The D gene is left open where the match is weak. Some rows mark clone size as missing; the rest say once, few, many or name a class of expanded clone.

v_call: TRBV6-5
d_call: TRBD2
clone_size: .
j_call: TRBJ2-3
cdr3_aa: CASSSATSGGLYSTDTQYF
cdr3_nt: TGTGCCAGCAGTTCCGCGACTAGCGGGGGGCTCTATAGCACAGATACGCAGTATTTT

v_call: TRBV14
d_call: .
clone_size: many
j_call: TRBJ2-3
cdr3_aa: CASSQGQGSTDTQYF
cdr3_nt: TGTGCCAGCAGCCAAGGCCAAGGGAGCACAGATACGCAGTATTTT

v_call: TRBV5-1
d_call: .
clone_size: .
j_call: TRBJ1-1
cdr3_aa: CASSLAGRVTEAFF
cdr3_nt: TGCGCCAGCAGCTTGGCCGGGAGGGTTACTGAAGCTTTCTTT

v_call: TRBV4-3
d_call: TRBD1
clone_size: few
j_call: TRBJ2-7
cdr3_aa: CASSQDRGTGVYEQYF
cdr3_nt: TGCGCCAGCAGCCAAGATAGGGGGACAGGGGTCTACGAGCAGTACTTC

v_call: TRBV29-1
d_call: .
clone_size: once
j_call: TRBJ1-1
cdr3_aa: CSVDGFTEAFF
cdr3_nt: TGCAGCGTTGACGGTTTCACTGAAGCTTTCTTT

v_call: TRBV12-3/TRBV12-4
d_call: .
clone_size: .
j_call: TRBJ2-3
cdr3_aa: CASSPPRAGTDTQYF
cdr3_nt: TGTGCCAGCAGCCCTCCAAGGGCCGGCACAGATACGCAGTATTTT

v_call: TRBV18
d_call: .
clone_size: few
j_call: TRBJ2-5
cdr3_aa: CASSSVDSPRKTQYF
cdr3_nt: TGTGCCAGCTCATCAGTAGACTCCCCACGGAAGACCCAGTACTTC

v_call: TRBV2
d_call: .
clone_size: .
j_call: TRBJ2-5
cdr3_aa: CASSERELYF
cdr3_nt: TGTGCCAGCAGTGAAAGGGAACTGTACTTC

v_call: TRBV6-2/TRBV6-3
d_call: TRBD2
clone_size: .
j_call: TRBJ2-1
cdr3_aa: CASSIAGPAYNEQFF
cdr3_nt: TGTGCCAGCAGTATAGCGGGGCCGGCCTACAATGAGCAGTTCTTC

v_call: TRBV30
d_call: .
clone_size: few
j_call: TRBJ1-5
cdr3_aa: CAWSVGQNQPQHF
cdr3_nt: TGTGCCTGGAGTGTGGGACAAAATCAGCCCCAGCATTTT

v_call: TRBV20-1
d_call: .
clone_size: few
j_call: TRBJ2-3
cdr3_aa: CSARVTGADTQYF
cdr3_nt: TGCAGTGCTAGAGTCACTGGGGCAGATACGCAGTATTTT

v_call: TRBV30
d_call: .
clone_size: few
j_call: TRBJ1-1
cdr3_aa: CAWRGDTGSEAFF
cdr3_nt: TGTGCCTGGAGGGGGGACACCGGTTCGGAAGCTTTCTTT

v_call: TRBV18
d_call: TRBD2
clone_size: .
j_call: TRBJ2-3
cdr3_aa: CASSPRLAGNTDTQYF
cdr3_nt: TGTGCCAGCTCACCGAGACTAGCGGGGAACACAGATACGCAGTATTTT

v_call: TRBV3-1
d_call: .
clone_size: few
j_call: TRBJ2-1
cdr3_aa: CASSQLGPYEQFF
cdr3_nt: TGTGCCAGCAGCCAACTGGGACCTTATGAGCAGTTCTTC

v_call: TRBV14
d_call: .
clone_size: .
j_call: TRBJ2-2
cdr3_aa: CASSQVRVFAGELFF
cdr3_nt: TGTGCCAGCAGCCAAGTCCGGGTATTTGCCGGGGAGCTGTTTTTT

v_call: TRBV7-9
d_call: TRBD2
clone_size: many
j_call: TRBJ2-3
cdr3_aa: CASGYGRGSDTQYF
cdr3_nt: TGTGCCAGCGGCTACGGGAGGGGCAGCGATACGCAGTATTTT

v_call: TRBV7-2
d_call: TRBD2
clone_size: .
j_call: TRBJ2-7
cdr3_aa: CASSLAGGSGSDEQYF
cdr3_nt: TGTGCCAGCAGCTTAGCCGGGGGTAGCGGGAGCGACGAGCAGTACTTC

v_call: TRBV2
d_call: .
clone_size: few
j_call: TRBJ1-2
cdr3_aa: CASSEALVTTEGYTF
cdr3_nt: TGTGCCAGCAGTGAAGCCCTCGTAACGACAGAAGGCTACACCTTC

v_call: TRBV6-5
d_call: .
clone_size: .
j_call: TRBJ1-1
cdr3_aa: CASSGPANTEAFF
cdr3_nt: TGTGCCAGCAGTGGTCCAGCGAACACTGAAGCTTTCTTT

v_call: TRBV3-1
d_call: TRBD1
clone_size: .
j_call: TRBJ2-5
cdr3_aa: CASSQVPGGARETQYF
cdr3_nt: TGTGCCAGCAGCCAAGTTCCAGGGGGCGCGAGGGAGACCCAGTACTTC

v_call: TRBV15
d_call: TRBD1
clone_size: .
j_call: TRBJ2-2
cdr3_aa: CATSRDGTGPYTGELFF
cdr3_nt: TGTGCCACCAGCAGAGATGGGACAGGACCGTACACCGGGGAGCTGTTTTTT

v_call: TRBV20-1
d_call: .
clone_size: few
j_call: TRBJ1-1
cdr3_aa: CSARGVRDTEAFF
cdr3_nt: TGCAGTGCTAGGGGAGTGCGGGATACTGAAGCTTTCTTT

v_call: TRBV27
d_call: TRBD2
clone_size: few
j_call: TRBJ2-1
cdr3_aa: CATVLAGGNEQFF
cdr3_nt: TGTGCCACCGTACTAGCGGGAGGCAATGAGCAGTTCTTC

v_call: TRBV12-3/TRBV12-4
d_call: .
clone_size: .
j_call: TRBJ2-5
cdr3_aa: CASSFGVAETQYF
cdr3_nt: TGTGCCAGCAGTTTTGGGGTGGCAGAGACCCAGTACTTC

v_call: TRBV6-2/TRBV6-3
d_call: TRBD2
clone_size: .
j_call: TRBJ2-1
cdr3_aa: CASTPLAGRAYNEQFF
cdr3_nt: TGTGCCAGCACCCCACTAGCGGGGAGAGCCTACAATGAGCAGTTCTTC

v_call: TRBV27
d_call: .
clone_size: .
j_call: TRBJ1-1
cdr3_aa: CASSLSGAANTEAFF
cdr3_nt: TGTGCCAGCAGTTTATCGGGGGCAGCTAACACTGAAGCTTTCTTT

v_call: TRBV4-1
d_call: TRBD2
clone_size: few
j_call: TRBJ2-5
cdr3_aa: CASSQDPGLARLQETQYF
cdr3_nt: TGCGCCAGCAGCCAAGACCCGGGACTAGCGAGGTTACAAGAGACCCAGTACTTC

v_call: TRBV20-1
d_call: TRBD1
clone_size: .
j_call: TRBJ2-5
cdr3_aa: CSARGPTGDRETQYF
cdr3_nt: TGCAGTGCTAGAGGTCCCACAGGGGATAGGGAGACCCAGTACTTC

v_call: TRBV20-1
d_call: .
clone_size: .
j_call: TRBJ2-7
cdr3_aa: CSARETLTNAHF
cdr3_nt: TGCAGTGCTAGAGAGACACTAACTAACGCTCACTTC

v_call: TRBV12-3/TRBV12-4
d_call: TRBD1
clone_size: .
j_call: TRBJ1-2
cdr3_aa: CASSDYPRQGIVNYGYTF
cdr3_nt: TGTGCCAGCAGTGACTACCCACGACAGGGGATTGTTAACTATGGCTACACCTTC

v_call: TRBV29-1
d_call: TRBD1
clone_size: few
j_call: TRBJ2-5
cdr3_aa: CSVEDRVWYQETQYF
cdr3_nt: TGCAGCGTCGAGGACAGGGTTTGGTACCAAGAGACCCAGTACTTC

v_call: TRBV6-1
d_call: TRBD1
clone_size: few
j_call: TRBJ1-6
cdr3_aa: CASSELTGRSLHF
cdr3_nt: TGTGCCAGCAGTGAACTGACAGGGAGATCCCTCCACTTT

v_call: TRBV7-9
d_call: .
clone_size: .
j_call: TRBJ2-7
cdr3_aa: CASSFDRNYEQYF
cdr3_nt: TGTGCCAGCAGCTTTGACAGAAACTACGAGCAGTACTTC

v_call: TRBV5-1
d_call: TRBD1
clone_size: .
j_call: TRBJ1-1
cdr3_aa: CASGDRDTEAFF
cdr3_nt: TGCGCCAGCGGAGACAGGGACACTGAAGCTTTCTTT

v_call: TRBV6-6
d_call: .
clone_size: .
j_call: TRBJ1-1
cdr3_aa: CASSYSAGGGTEAFF
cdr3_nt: TGTGCCAGCAGTTACTCAGCCGGGGGTGGCACTGAAGCTTTCTTT

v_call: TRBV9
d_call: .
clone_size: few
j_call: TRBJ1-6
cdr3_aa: CASSSSQGINSPLHF
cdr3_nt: TGTGCCAGCAGCTCCTCACAGGGAATTAATTCACCCCTCCACTTT

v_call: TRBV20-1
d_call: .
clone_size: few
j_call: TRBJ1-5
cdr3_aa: CSGKEGNQPQHF
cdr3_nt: TGCAGTGGAAAGGAGGGCAATCAGCCCCAGCATTTT

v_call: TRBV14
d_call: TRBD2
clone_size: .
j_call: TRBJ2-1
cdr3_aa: CASSGLADTYNEQFF
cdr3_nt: TGTGCCAGCAGCGGGCTAGCGGATACTTACAATGAGCAGTTCTTC

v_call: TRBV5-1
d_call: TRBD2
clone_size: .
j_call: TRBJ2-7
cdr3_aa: CASSLAGGSSSYEQYF
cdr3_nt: TGCGCCAGCAGCTTGGCCGGGGGGAGCAGCTCCTACGAGCAGTACTTC